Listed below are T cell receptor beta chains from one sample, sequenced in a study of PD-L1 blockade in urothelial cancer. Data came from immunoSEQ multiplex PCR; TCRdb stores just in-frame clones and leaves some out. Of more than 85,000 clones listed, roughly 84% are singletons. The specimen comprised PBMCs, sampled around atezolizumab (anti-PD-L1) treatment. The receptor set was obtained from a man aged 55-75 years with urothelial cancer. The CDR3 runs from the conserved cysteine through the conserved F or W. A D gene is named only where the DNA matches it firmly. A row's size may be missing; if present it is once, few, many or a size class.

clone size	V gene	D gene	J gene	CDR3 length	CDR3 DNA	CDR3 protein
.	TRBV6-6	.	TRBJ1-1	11	TGTGCCAGCAACCTTCAGTCTGAAGCTTTCTTT	CASNLQSEAFF
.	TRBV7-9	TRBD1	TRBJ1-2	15	TGTGCCAGCAGCCTACAGGGGAAGGGGGCTGAAGGCTACACCTTC	CASSLQGKGAEGYTF
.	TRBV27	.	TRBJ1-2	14	TGTGCCAGCAGTTTATTGGGAGGGAACTATGGCTACACCTTC	CASSLLGGNYGYTF
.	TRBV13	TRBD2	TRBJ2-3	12	TGTGCCAGCAGCTTAGGGGGACTAGGGCAGTATTTT	CASSLGGLGQYF
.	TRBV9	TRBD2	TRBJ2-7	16	TGTGCCAGCAGCGTTTTTAGCGGGGGGGGCGTTGGCGAGCAGTACTTC	CASSVFSGGGVGEQYF
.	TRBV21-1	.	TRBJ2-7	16	TGTGCCAGGACAGGGGTTGAGCCTCCTTACCTCCACGAGCAGTACTTC	CARTGVEPPYLHEQYF
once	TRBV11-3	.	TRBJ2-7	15	TGTGCCAGCAGCTTAGATGGCCGGGACACCTACGAGCAGTACTTC	CASSLDGRDTYEQYF
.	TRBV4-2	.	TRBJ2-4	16	TGTGCCAGCAGCCACCCAGAGGCCTTAGCCAAAAACATTCAGTACTTC	CASSHPEALAKNIQYF
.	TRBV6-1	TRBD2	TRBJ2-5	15	TGTGCCAGCAGTGAAACTAGCGGGGCCAAAGGGACCCAGTACTTC	CASSETSGAKGTQYF
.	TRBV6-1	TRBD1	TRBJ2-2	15	TGTGCCAGCAGTGCCCTTGGACAGGGAACCGGGGAGCTGTTTTTT	CASSALGQGTGELFF
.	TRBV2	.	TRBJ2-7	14	TGTGCCAGCGTCCAGCCAGGCACAAACTACGAGCAGTACTTC	CASVQPGTNYEQYF
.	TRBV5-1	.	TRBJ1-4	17	TGCGCCAGCAGCTTGGCCCAGGTCCCTGCAACTAATGAAAAACTGTTTTTT	CASSLAQVPATNEKLFF
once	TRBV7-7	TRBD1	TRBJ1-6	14	TGTGCCAGCAGCCCGACAGGGGGCAATTCACCCCTCCACTTT	CASSPTGGNSPLHF
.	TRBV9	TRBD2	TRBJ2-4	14	TGTGCCAGCAGCCGGGGCGGGGGGGCAGACATTCAGTACTTC	CASSRGGGADIQYF
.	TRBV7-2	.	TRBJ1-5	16	TGTGCCAGCAGCTTAGTGGGGGGGGCTAGCAATCAGCCCCAGCATTTT	CASSLVGGASNQPQHF
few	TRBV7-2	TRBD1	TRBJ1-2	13	TGTGCCAGCAGCCGGGACAGGGCCGGTGGCTACACCTTC	CASSRDRAGGYTF
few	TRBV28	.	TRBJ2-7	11	TGTGCCAGCACCGGGACCTACGAGCAGTACTTC	CASTGTYEQYF
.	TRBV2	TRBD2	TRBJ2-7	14	TGTGCCAGCAGTGGGACTAGCGCCTCCTACGAGCAGTACTTC	CASSGTSASYEQYF
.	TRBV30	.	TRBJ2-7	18	TGTGCCTGGAGCACCCTCCTCCCAAGGGGCAATGTTAACTACGAGCAGTACTTC	CAWSTLLPRGNVNYEQYF
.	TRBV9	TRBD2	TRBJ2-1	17	TGTGCCAGCAGCGTAGTTCCGACTAGCGGGAGGGCCGTTGAGCAGTTCTTC	CASSVVPTSGRAVEQFF
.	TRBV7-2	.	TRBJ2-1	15	TGTGCCAGCAGCCCGCGACCCCCGCCGGGGAATGAGCAGTTCTTC	CASSPRPPPGNEQFF
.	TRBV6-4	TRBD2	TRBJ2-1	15	TGTGCCAGCAGCATCACTAGCGGGAGCCTGAATGAGCAGTTCTTC	CASSITSGSLNEQFF
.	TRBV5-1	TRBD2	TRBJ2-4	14	TGCGCCAGCAGCGCTGGGACTAGCGGGTTAAAACAGTACTTC	CASSAGTSGLKQYF
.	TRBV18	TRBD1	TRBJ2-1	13	TGTGCCAGCTCACGATCCGGGACAGGTGAGCAGTTCTTC	CASSRSGTGEQFF
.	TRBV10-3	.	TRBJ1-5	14	TGTGCCTCAAGAGGGTCCGCGAGCAATCAGCCCCAGCATTTT	CASRGSASNQPQHF
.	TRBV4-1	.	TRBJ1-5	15	TGCGCCAGCAGCCCGGACAGTACCGCTAATCAGCCCCAGCATTTT	CASSPDSTANQPQHF
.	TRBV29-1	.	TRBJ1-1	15	TGCAGCGTTGAAGAGGGGACTTTTATGAACACTGAAGCTTTCTTT	CSVEEGTFMNTEAFF
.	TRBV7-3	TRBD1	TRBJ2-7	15	TGTGCCAGCAGCAGGACCGGGACAGGTCTTGACGAGCAGTACTTC	CASSRTGTGLDEQYF
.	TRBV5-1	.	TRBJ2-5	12	TGCGCCAGCGGAGAAGATTGGGAGACCCAGTACTTC	CASGEDWETQYF
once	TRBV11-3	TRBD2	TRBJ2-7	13	TGTGCCAGCAGCCGGACTAGCGGCTACGAGCAGTACTTC	CASSRTSGYEQYF
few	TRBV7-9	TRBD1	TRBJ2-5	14	TGTGCCAGCAGCTCCCGGACAGGGGGAGAGACCCAGTACTTC	CASSSRTGGETQYF
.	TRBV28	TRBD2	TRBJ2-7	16	TGTGCCAGCAGGGGACTAGCGGGGGAGGCCTGGTACGAGCAGTACTTC	CASRGLAGEAWYEQYF
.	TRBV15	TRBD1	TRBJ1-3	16	TGTGCCACCAGCAGAGGGTCGACAGGGCTTCGAAACACCATATATTTT	CATSRGSTGLRNTIYF
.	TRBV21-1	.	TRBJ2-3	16	TGTGCCAGCAGCAGACGGACTAGCGGGGGATCGGATACGCAGTATTTT	CASSRRTSGGSDTQYF
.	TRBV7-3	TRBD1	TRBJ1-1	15	TGTGCCAGCAGCCAGACAGGGGGCTATGGCGCTGAAGCTTTCTTT	CASSQTGGYGAEAFF
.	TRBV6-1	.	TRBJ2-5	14	TGTGCCAGCAGTGAAGCTGGAGGGCTGGAGACCCAGTACTTC	CASSEAGGLETQYF
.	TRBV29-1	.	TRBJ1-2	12	TGCAGCGTCGAACAGGGTAACTATGGCTACACCTTC	CSVEQGNYGYTF
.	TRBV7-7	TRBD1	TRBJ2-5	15	TGTGCCAGCAGCTCCCGACAGGGGTGGGGGGAGACCCAGTACTTC	CASSSRQGWGETQYF
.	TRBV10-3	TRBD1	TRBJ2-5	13	TGTGCCATCAGTGGACAGGGCGGCGAGACCCAGTACTTC	CAISGQGGETQYF
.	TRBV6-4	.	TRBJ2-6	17	TGTGCCAGCAGTGGGGCTGCTGTAAGCTCTGGGGCCAACGTCCTGACTTTC	CASSGAAVSSGANVLTF
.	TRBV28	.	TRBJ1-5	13	TGTGCCAGCAGTTTCCGGGAGAATCAGCCCCAGCATTTT	CASSFRENQPQHF
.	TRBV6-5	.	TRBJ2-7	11	TGTGCCAGCAGGTCTAACTACGAGCAGTACTTC	CASRSNYEQYF
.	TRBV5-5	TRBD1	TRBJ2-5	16	TGTGCCAGCAGCACGGGACAGGGGAGAGGCTGGGAGACCCAGTACTTC	CASSTGQGRGWETQYF
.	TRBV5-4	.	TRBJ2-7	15	TGTGCCAGCAGACCCAGGGGGGTTCCCCGAGGGGAGCAGTACTTC	CASRPRGVPRGEQYF
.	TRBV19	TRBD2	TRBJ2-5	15	TGTGCCAGTAGTATAGCGGGGGGGTCCCAAGAGACCCAGTACTTC	CASSIAGGSQETQYF